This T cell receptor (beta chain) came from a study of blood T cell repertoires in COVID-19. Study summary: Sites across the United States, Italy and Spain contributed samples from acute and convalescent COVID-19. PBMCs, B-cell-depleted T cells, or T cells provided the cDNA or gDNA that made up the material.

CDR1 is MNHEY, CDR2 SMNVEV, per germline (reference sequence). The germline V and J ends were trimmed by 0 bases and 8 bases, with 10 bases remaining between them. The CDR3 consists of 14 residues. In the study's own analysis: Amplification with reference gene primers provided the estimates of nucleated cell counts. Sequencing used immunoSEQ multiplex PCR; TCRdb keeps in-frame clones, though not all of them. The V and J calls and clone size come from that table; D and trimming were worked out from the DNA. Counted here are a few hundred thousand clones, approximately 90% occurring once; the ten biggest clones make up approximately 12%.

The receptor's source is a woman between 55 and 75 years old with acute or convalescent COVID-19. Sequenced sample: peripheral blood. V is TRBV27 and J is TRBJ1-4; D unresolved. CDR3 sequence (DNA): TGTGCCAGCAGTTTATCCCCGACACCCGAAAAACTGTTTTTT. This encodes CASSLSPTPEKLFF.